One T cell receptor (beta chain) is described in this entry. The antigen remains undetermined. Germline V CDR1 and CDR2: SNHLY, FYNNEI. The CDR3 extends over 17 amino acids. Trimming removed 3 bases at V and 4 bases at J, with 18 bases between. These data come from a study of blood T cells in healthy people across ages. The study, taken as a whole, reports: Roughly linear age-related decline in beta diversity appeared, significant by age 40.

The second PCR ran about 6 to 11 cycles with a sample-barcoded 5' primer and J-beta primers. TCRdb re-derived calls from the 5' RACE reads in MiXCR, one entry per CDR3 protein. The sample shows around 800,000 distinct CDR3 sequences, around 43% of them seen only once. The gene calls are TRBV2 and TRBJ1-4; D gene ambiguous. The sample consisted of blood. This TCR came from a man in his 60s in good health. CDR3 amino acids: CASSESGGRWINEKLFF. For the CDR3, the DNA is TGTGCCAGCAGTGAGTCTGGAGGGCGATGGATTAATGAAAAACTGTTTTTT.